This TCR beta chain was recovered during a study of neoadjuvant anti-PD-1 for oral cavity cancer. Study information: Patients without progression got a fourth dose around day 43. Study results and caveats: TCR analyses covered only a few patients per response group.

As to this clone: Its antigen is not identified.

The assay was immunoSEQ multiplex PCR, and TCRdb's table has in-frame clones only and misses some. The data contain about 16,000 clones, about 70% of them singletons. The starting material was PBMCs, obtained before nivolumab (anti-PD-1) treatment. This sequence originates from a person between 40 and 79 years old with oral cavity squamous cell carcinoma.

CDR3 DNA: TGTGCCAGCAGCGCCGCCACTAGCGGGGGTTACAATGAGCAGTTCTTC. Translated, it gives CASSAATSGGYNEQFF. The rearrangement joins TRBV9 to TRBJ2-1, with 11 bases lining up with TRBD2. V was clipped by 3 bases and J by 4 bases; unmatched bases: 6. The CDR3 totals 16 residues. Germline V CDR1 and CDR2: SGDLS, YYNGEE. Full variable domain (outside the CDR3, taken from reference TRBV9 and TRBJ2-1): DSGVTQTPKHLITATGQRVTLRCSPRSGDLSVYWYQQSLDQGLQFLIQYYNGEERAKGNILERFSAQQFPDLHSELNLSSLELGDSALYFCASSAATSGGYNEQFFGPGTRLTVL.